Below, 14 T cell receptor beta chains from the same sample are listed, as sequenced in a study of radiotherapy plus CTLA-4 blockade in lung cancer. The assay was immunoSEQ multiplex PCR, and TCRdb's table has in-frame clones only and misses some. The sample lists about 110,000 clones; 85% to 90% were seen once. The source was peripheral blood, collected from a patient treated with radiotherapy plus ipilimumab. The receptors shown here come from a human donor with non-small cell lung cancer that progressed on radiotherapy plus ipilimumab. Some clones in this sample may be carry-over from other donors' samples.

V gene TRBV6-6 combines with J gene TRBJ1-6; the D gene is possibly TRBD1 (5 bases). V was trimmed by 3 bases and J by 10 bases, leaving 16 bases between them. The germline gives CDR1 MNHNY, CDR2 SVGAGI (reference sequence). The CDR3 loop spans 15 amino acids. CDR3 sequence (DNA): TGTGCCAGCAGTTATAGGGACCTATGGAGGTCACCCCTCCACTTT. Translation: CASSYRDLWRSPLHF.

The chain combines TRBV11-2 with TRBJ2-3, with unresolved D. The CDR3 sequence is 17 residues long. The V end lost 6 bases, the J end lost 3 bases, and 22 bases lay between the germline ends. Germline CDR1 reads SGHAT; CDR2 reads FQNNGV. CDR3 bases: TGTGCCAGCAGACGAGGCGCAATGGGAAGTAGGACAGATACGCAGTATTTT. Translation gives CASRRGAMGSRTDTQYF.

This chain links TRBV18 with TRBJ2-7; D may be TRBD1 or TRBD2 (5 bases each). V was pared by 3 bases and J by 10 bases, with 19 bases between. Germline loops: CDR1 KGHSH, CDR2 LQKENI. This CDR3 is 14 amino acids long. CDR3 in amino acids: CASSPGPLRRTQYF. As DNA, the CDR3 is TGTGCCAGCTCACCGGGACCCCTACGAAGAACCCAGTACTTC. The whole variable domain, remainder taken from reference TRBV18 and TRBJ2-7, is NAGVMQNPRHLVRRRGQEARLRCSPMKGHSHVYWYRQLPEEGLKFMVYLQKENIIDESGMPKERFSAEFPKEGPSILRIQQVVRGDSAAYFCASSPGPLRRTQYFGPGTRLTVT.

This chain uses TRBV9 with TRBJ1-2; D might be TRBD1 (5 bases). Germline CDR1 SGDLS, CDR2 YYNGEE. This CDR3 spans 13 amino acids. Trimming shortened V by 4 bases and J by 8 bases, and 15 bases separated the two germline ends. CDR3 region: CASSLEDMRGYTF. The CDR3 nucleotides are TGTGCCAGCAGCCTTGAGGACATGCGAGGCTACACCTTC.

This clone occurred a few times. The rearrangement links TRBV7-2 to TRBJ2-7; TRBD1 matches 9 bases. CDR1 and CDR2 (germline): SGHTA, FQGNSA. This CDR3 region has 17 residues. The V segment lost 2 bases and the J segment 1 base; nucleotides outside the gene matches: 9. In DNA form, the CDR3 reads TGTGCCAGCAGCTTAAGGGGGGGGACAGGGCGTTCCTACGAGCAGTACTTC. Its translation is CASSLRGGTGRSYEQYF. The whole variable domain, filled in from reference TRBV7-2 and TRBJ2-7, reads GAGVSQSPSNKVTEKGKDVELRCDPISGHTALYWYRQSLGQGLEFLIYFQGNSAPDKSGLPSDRFSAERTGGSVSTLTIQRTQQEDSAVYLCASSLRGGTGRSYEQYFGPGTRLTVT.

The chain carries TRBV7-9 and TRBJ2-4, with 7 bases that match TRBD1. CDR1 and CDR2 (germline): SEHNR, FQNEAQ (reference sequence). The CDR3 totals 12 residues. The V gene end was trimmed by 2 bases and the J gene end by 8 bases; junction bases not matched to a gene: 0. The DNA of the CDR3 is TGTGCCAGCAGCTTACAGGGGGACATTCAGTACTTC. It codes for CASSLQGDIQYF.

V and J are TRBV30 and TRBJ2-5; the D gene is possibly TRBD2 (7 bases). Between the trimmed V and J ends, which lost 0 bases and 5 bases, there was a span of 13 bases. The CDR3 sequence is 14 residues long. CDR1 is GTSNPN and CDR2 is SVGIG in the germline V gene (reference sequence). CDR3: CAWSVQGGMETQYF. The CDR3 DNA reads TGTGCCTGGAGTGTACAGGGAGGGATGGAGACCCAGTACTTC.

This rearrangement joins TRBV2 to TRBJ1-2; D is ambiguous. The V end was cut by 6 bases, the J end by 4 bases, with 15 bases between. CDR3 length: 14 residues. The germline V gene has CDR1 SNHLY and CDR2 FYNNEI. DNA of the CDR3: TGTGCCAGCAGGGCATTGGTGGGGTTCTATGGCTACACCTTC. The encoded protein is CASRALVGFYGYTF.

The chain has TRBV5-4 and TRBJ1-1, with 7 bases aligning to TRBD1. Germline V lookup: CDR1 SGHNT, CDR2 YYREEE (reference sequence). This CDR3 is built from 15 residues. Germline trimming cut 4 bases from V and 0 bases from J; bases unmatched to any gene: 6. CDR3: CASSRNRGLNTEAFF. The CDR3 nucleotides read TGTGCCAGCAGCCGTAACAGGGGCTTGAACACTGAAGCTTTCTTT.

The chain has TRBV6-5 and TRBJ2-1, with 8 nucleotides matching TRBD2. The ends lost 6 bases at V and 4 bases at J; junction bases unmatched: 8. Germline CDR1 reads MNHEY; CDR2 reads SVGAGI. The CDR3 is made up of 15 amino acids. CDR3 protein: CASRLSGALYNEQFF. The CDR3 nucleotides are TGTGCCAGCAGACTTAGCGGGGCTCTTTACAATGAGCAGTTCTTC.

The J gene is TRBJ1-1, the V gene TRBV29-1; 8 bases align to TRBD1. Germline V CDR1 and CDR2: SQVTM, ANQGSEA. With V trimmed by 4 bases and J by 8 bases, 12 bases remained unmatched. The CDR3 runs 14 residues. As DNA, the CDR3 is TGCAGCGTTGCAGGCGGGCAGGGGGCTTACGAAGCTTTCTTT. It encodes CSVAGGQGAYEAFF. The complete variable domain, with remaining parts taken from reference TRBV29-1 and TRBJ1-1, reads SAVISQKPSRDICQRGTSLTIQCQVDSQVTMMFWYRQQPGQSLTLIATANQGSEATYESGFVIDKFPISRPNLTFSTLTVSNMSPEDSSIYLCSVAGGQGAYEAFFGQGTRLTVV.

This CDR3 is CASSQETTSSAYEQYF. CDR3 nucleotide sequence: TGTGCCAGCAGCCAGGAAACGACGTCCTCGGCCTACGAGCAGTACTTC. The chain carries TRBV4-2 and TRBJ2-7; no reliable D call. V lost 3 bases and J 2 bases, leaving 17 bases between the germline ends. This CDR3 is built from 16 residues. Germline lookup yields CDR1 LGHNA and CDR2 YNFKEQ.

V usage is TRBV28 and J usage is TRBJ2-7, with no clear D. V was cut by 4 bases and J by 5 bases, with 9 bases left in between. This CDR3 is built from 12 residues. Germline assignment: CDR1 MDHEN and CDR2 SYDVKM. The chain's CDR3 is CASSSTADEQYF. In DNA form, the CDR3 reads TGTGCCAGCAGTTCGACGGCAGACGAGCAGTACTTC. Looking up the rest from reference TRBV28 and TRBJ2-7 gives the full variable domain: DVKVTQSSRYLVKRTGEKVFLECVQDMDHENMFWYRQDPGLGLRLIYFSYDVKMKEKGDIPEGYSVSREKKERFSLILESASTNQTSMYLCASSSTADEQYFGPGTRLTVT.

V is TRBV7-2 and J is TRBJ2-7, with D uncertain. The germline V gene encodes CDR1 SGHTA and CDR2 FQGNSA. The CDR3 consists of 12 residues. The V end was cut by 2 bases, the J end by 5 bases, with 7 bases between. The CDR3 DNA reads TGTGCCAGCAGCTTATTTACCAACGAGCAGTACTTC. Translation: CASSLFTNEQYF. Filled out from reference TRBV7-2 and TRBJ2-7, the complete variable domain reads GAGVSQSPSNKVTEKGKDVELRCDPISGHTALYWYRQSLGQGLEFLIYFQGNSAPDKSGLPSDRFSAERTGGSVSTLTIQRTQQEDSAVYLCASSLFTNEQYFGPGTRLTVT.